This entry concerns a single T cell receptor (beta chain). Germline CDR1 reads SGDLS; CDR2 reads YYNGEE. Between the trimmed V and J ends, which lost 0 bases and 0 bases, there was a span of 12 bases. CDR3 size: 16 residues. The record originates from a study of OX40 agonist ivuxolimab in advanced cancers. The method was immunoSEQ multiplex PCR; TCRdb's version includes in-frame clones alone and lacks a portion of them. This sample has 75,000 to 95,000 clones, with 85% found just once. The V call is TRBV9, the J call TRBJ1-1; possible D gene TRBD1, 5 bases. This receptor was identified in an adult with an advanced solid tumor such as melanoma, head and neck, liver or kidney cancer. The sample here was CD4+ or CD8+ T cells sorted from blood, taken in a trial of the OX40 agonist ivuxolimab. CDR3 residues: CASSVGAGMMNTEAFF. CDR3 nucleotides: TGTGCCAGCAGCGTAGGGGCAGGGATGATGAACACTGAAGCTTTCTTT.